Shown below are 21 T cell receptor beta chains from a single sample sequenced in a study of cytomegalovirus exposure and HLA in healthy donors. Both 60 Vbeta primers and 13 Jbeta primers went into the PCR. The data were produced by immunoSEQ multiplex PCR, yet TCRdb's version contains in-frame clones alone and is incomplete. The repertoire holds some 180,000 clones, with approximately 80% as singletons. The sample was PBMCs. The source is a man younger than 30 in good health and CMV-seronegative.

The V call is TRBV2, the J call TRBJ1-1; D unresolved. The CDR3 covers 14 residues. The V and J ends lost 7 bases and 1 base respectively, with 13 bases between them. Germline-derived CDR1 and CDR2 are SNHLY and FYNNEI. The DNA for the CDR3 is TGTGCCAGCACAGGTGGGTCGTGGAACACTGAAGCTTTCTTT. This gives the protein CASTGGSWNTEAFF. The whole variable domain, filled in from reference TRBV2 and TRBJ1-1, reads EPEVTQTPSHQVTQMGQEVILRCVPISNHLYFYWYRQILGQKVEFLVSFYNNEISEKSEIFDDQFSVERPDGSNFTLKIRSTKLEDSAMYFCASTGGSWNTEAFFGQGTRLTVV.

V usage is TRBV2 and J usage is TRBJ2-5, with 9 bases fitting TRBD2. J was trimmed by 5 bases and V by 4 bases; bases with no gene match: 8. The CDR3 loop spans 15 amino acids. Germline CDR1 is SNHLY and CDR2 is FYNNEI. CDR3 loop: CASSGTSARRETQYF. In DNA form, the CDR3 reads TGTGCCAGCAGTGGGACTAGCGCCCGGCGGGAGACCCAGTACTTC.

This clone showed up just once. The chain links TRBV27 to TRBJ2-2; 8 bases are shared with TRBD1. Germline V gene data show CDR1 as MNHEY and CDR2 as SMNVEV (reference sequence). This CDR3 has 15 amino acids. The V segment lost 3 bases and the J segment 6 bases; nucleotides outside the gene matches: 6. CDR3 in DNA: TGTGCCAGCAGTTTCCTACAGGGGGTCCCCGGGGAGCTGTTTTTT. It specifies CASSFLQGVPGELFF.

J is TRBJ2-3 and V is TRBV7-9, with 10 bases aligning to TRBD2. Germline values: CDR1 SEHNR, CDR2 FQNEAQ (reference sequence). With V trimmed by 4 bases and J by 2 bases, 6 bases remained unmatched. The CDR3 length is 16 residues. As DNA, the CDR3 is TGTGCCAGCAGCTCCCCGAGCGGGGGGGCCACAGATACGCAGTATTTT. This codes for CASSSPSGGATDTQYF. Together with reference TRBV7-9 and TRBJ2-3, the CDR3 gives the full variable domain: DTGVSQNPRHKITKRGQNVTFRCDPISEHNRLYWYRQTLGQGPEFLTYFQNEAQLEKSRLLSDRFSAERPKGSFSTLEIQRTEQGDSAMYLCASSSPSGGATDTQYFGPGTRLTVL.

V usage is TRBV7-2 and J usage is TRBJ1-5; D is unresolved. Looked up from germline, CDR1 is SGHTA and CDR2 is FQGNSA. Trimming cost V 5 bases and J 9 bases, with 11 bases left between them. The CDR3 covers 12 residues. The CDR3 is CASSPPGRPQHF. The CDR3 coding sequence is TGTGCCAGCAGCCCACCTGGGCGGCCCCAGCATTTT. Filled out from reference TRBV7-2 and TRBJ1-5, the complete variable domain reads GAGVSQSPSNKVTEKGKDVELRCDPISGHTALYWYRQSLGQGLEFLIYFQGNSAPDKSGLPSDRFSAERTGGSVSTLTIQRTQQEDSAVYLCASSPPGRPQHFGDGTRLSIL.

The chain has TRBV5-1 and TRBJ1-2; tentative D call: TRBD1 (6 bases). The CDR3 extends over 15 amino acids. Germline CDR1 SGHRS, CDR2 YFSETQ. The germline V and J ends were trimmed by 0 bases and 1 base, with 10 bases remaining between them. CDR3: CASSLGGQSNYGYTF. CDR3 nucleotide sequence: TGCGCCAGCAGCTTGGGGGGGCAGAGTAACTATGGCTACACCTTC.

V is TRBV28 and J is TRBJ1-1, with TRBD1 matching 9 bases. The CDR3 covers 15 residues. Germline-derived CDR1 and CDR2 are MDHEN and SYDVKM. Trimming took 5 bases from V and 0 from J; bases not matched to a gene: 4. CDR3 region: CASSPRTGVNTEAFF. The CDR3 region has the DNA TGTGCCAGCAGTCCCCGGACAGGGGTGAACACTGAAGCTTTCTTT.

The rearrangement links TRBV27 to TRBJ1-6; 8 bases fit TRBD1. The germline V gene encodes CDR1 MNHEY and CDR2 SMNVEV (reference sequence). The CDR3 loop spans 16 amino acids. V lost 8 bases, J lost 0 bases, and 6 bases stayed unmatched. CDR3 region: CASGSTGDSYNSPLHF. Here the CDR3 DNA reads TGTGCCAGCGGTTCGACAGGGGACTCCTATAATTCACCCCTCCACTTT.

This chain links TRBV2 with TRBJ2-7, with D uncertain. Trimming stripped 6 bases from V and 3 bases from J, with 12 bases between. Germline V gene lookup returns CDR1 SNHLY and CDR2 FYNNEI. This CDR3 comprises 13 residues. CDR3 loop: CASSMRQRYEQYF. CDR3 sequence (DNA): TGTGCCAGCAGCATGAGGCAGCGCTACGAGCAGTACTTC.

The chain combines TRBV27 with TRBJ2-3, with a tentative D call TRBD1 (5 bases). The CDR3 covers 11 residues. CDR1 MNHEY and CDR2 SMNVEV come from the germline V gene (reference sequence). V lost 6 bases, J lost 4 bases, and 5 bases lay in between. The CDR3: CASRGADTQYF. The CDR3, as DNA: TGTGCCAGCAGAGGGGCAGATACGCAGTATTTT.

This chain connects TRBV6-4 to TRBJ2-5, with a possible D match to TRBD1 (6 bases). The CDR3 runs 16 residues. Deletions cut 8 bases from V and 5 bases from J, with 24 bases between. Per germline, CDR1 MRHNA and CDR2 SNTAGT. Here the CDR3 DNA reads TGTGCCAGCGACAAGTTGGCCCGGGACACGAGGGAGACCCAGTACTTC. Residues: CASDKLARDTRETQYF.

The chain uses TRBV2 and TRBJ1-3; D perhaps matches TRBD1 (5 bases). The CDR3 sequence is 14 residues long. From germline, CDR1 is SNHLY and CDR2 FYNNEI. Trimming removed 7 bases at V and 5 bases at J, with 15 bases between. CDR3 loop: CASNGGSGRNTIYF. The CDR3 bases are TGTGCCAGCAATGGGGGGTCAGGGAGAAACACCATATATTTT.

This chain links TRBV14 with TRBJ1-5; D is uncertain. Trimming cost V 1 base and J 4 bases, with 8 bases left between them. Germline CDR1 is SGHDN and CDR2 is FVKESK. The CDR3 runs to 14 residues. The CDR3 region is CASSQGGGNQPQHF. The CDR3 DNA reads as TGTGCCAGCAGCCAAGGTGGAGGGAATCAGCCCCAGCATTTT.

The rearrangement uses TRBV6-6 and TRBJ2-5, with 9 bases matching TRBD2. There are 15 residues in the CDR3. CDR1 and CDR2 from the germline V gene are MNHNY and SVGAGI (reference sequence). The V and J ends lost 6 bases and 5 bases, in that order; junction bases with no gene match: 10. DNA for the CDR3: TGTGCCAGCAGAATAAAGCGGGAGGTTCTGGAGACCCAGTACTTC. Translation: CASRIKREVLETQYF.

This chain joins TRBV6-5 and TRBJ1-3; 9 bases map to TRBD1. This CDR3 contains 12 residues. V was clipped by 6 bases and J by 13 bases; unmatched bases: 7. Germline CDR1 MNHEY, CDR2 SVGAGI. The CDR3 reads CASSPGQGRIYF. In DNA, the CDR3 is TGTGCCAGCAGCCCGGGACAGGGACGGATATATTTT.

The chain links TRBV2 to TRBJ2-5, with 7 nucleotides matching TRBD2. CDR3 length: 13 residues. J was trimmed by 5 bases and V by 6 bases; bases with no gene match: 6. The germline V gene has CDR1 SNHLY and CDR2 FYNNEI. The CDR3 loop reads CASRPRGGETQYF. DNA of the CDR3: TGTGCCAGCAGGCCGCGGGGAGGGGAGACCCAGTACTTC.

V gene TRBV7-9 combines with J gene TRBJ2-1; 8 nucleotides align to TRBD2. The CDR3 is 16 amino acids. Germline V CDR1 and CDR2: SEHNR, FQNEAQ (reference sequence). Trimming at V came to 4 bases and at J to 1 base, leaving 6 bases not matched to a gene. The CDR3 here is CASSYGLAPSYNEQFF. The CDR3 DNA reads TGTGCCAGCAGCTATGGACTAGCCCCTTCCTACAATGAGCAGTTCTTC.

This clone was observed a few times. This chain joins TRBV5-1 and TRBJ1-4, with a possible D match to TRBD1 (5 bases). The V end lost 3 bases, the J end lost 8 bases, and 14 bases lay between the germline ends. Germline V gives CDR1 SGHRS, CDR2 YFSETQ. The CDR3 runs 14 residues. The CDR3 nucleotides are TGCGCCAGCAGCTCCGGGACGGGAGGGGAAAAACTGTTTTTT. The encoded protein is CASSSGTGGEKLFF.

CDR3 sequence: CASSVPLSYEQYF. In DNA form, the CDR3 reads TGCGCCAGCAGTGTTCCACTCTCCTACGAGCAGTACTTC. The rearrangement links TRBV10-1 to TRBJ2-7; no definite D call. The V and J ends lost 4 bases and 0 bases respectively, with 7 bases between them. The CDR3 has 13 residues. Per germline, CDR1 WNHNN and CDR2 SYGVQD (reference sequence).

The V call is TRBV5-4, the J call TRBJ1-6; D is perhaps TRBD1 (6 bases). Per the germline V gene, CDR1 is SGHNT and CDR2 is YYREEE (reference sequence). Trimming removed 2 bases from V and 9 bases from J, with 12 bases in between. This CDR3 region has 14 residues. CDR3 region: CASSFEQGGSPLHF. CDR3 sequence (DNA): TGTGCCAGCAGCTTCGAACAGGGCGGTTCACCCCTCCACTTT.

This clone has a single count. The V and J genes are TRBV11-3 and TRBJ2-1, with TRBD2 matching 9 bases. The ends lost 5 bases at V and 7 bases at J; junction bases unmatched: 6. Germline-derived CDR1 and CDR2 are SGHNT and YENEEA. The CDR3 has 14 amino acids. CDR3 bases: TGTGCCAGCAGCCGAGCTAGCGGGAAAAATGAGCAGTTCTTC. Its translation: CASSRASGKNEQFF.